The 23 T cell receptor beta chains below all came from one sample that was sequenced in a study of shared clonotypes between healthy human individuals (dated by TCRdb to the early 2020s). The method behind the library was the immunoSEQ multiplex PCR assay. TCRdb limited this immuneACCESS table to in-frame rearrangements with V and J called. A share of clones is missing; checked studies link under half to unresolved V genes, and the rest is unexplained. The sample table lists a few million clones, around 90% of them with a count of one. The ten top clones hold around 0.14% of the sample. The sequenced sample consisted of naive CD4+ T cells sorted from blood. The cell subset or site label, as the study defines it: CD45RA+ positively selected. These receptors all come from a man younger than 35 in good health.

The rearrangement joins TRBV10-3 to TRBJ2-7, with a possible D match to TRBD2 (5 bases). Germline V gene data show CDR1 as ENHRY and CDR2 as SYGVKD. V was pared by 2 bases and J by 0 bases, with 11 bases between. The CDR3 extends over 15 amino acids. CDR3: CAISEAVGSSYEQYF. For the CDR3, the DNA is TGTGCCATCAGTGAGGCCGTGGGGAGCTCCTACGAGCAGTACTTC.

The chain joins TRBV9 to TRBJ2-3; maybe TRBD1 (6 bases). Germline loops: CDR1 SGDLS, CDR2 YYNGEE. CDR3 length: 15 residues. V lost 0 bases and J lost 6, with 14 bases in between. CDR3 residues: CASSVALTGSDTQYF. DNA for the CDR3: TGTGCCAGCAGCGTAGCTTTAACAGGGTCGGATACGCAGTATTTT. The full variable domain, rest sourced from reference TRBV9 and TRBJ2-3, is DSGVTQTPKHLITATGQRVTLRCSPRSGDLSVYWYQQSLDQGLQFLIQYYNGEERAKGNILERFSAQQFPDLHSELNLSSLELGDSALYFCASSVALTGSDTQYFGPGTRLTVL.

J is TRBJ2-6 and V is TRBV19; D is ambiguous. Trimming removed 5 bases at V and 0 bases at J, with 8 bases between. The V gene's germline CDR1 is LNHDA and CDR2 SQIVND (reference sequence). The CDR3 covers 15 residues. The DNA of the CDR3 is TGTGCCAGTAGTCTCTTGGGCTCTGGGGCCAACGTCCTGACTTTC. Protein sequence: CASSLLGSGANVLTF.

The chain combines TRBV2 with TRBJ1-6; 7 bases agree with TRBD1. The CDR3 is made up of 18 amino acids. V gave up 6 bases and J gave up 2 bases; unmatched junction bases: 13. Germline V gene data show CDR1 as SNHLY and CDR2 as FYNNEI. Here the CDR3 DNA reads TGTGCCAGCAGAGCCGATCTTCCGGGACAGACCTATAATTCACCCCTCCACTTT. Translating it yields CASRADLPGQTYNSPLHF.

The genes are TRBV5-1 and TRBJ1-4; 8 bases align to TRBD1. The CDR3 runs 17 residues. In germline, CDR1 is SGHRS, CDR2 YFSETQ. The J segment lost 10 bases and the V segment lost 0 bases, leaving 14 bases of the junction unmatched. The CDR3 DNA is TGCGCCAGCAGCTTGGCCGGGACAGGCGCTCCTCGGGGAAAACTGTTTTTT. Its protein is CASSLAGTGAPRGKLFF.

The J gene is TRBJ2-5, the V gene TRBV27; 10 nucleotides line up with TRBD1. With 6 bases clipped from V and 6 bases from J, the junction kept 7 bases outside the gene matches. Germline V gene sequence: CDR1 MNHEY, CDR2 SMNVEV (reference sequence). The CDR3 totals 14 residues. The CDR3 coding sequence is TGTGCCAGCAGGGGGGACAGGGGAACACAGACCCAGTACTTC. This encodes CASRGDRGTQTQYF.

This clone was seen just once. V is TRBV5-1 and J is TRBJ2-1; 11 bases are a match to TRBD2. Germline CDR1 and CDR2: SGHRS and YFSETQ. This CDR3 is built from 17 residues. Unmatched junction bases numbered 6, after V lost 4 bases and J lost 0 bases. CDR3 residues: CASSPLAGGSSYNEQFF. In nucleotides, the CDR3 is TGCGCCAGCAGCCCCTTAGCGGGAGGGAGCTCCTACAATGAGCAGTTCTTC.

The rearrangement links TRBV5-1 to TRBJ2-2, with D possibly matching TRBD1 (5 bases). Germline V lookup: CDR1 SGHRS, CDR2 YFSETQ. V lost 0 bases and J 0 bases, leaving 12 bases between the germline ends. This CDR3 has 17 amino acids. The CDR3: CASSLGVDSTNTGELFF. The CDR3 nucleotides read TGCGCCAGCAGCTTGGGGGTAGACAGTACGAACACCGGGGAGCTGTTTTTT.

As regards this clone: This same CDR3 is encoded by further DNA sequences in the sample. The rearrangement uses TRBV6-1 and TRBJ2-7, with D unclear. Per germline, CDR1 MNHNS and CDR2 SASEGT. This CDR3 comprises 11 residues. Between the trimmed V and J ends, which lost 1 base and 5 bases, there was a span of 3 bases. The CDR3, as DNA: TGTGCCAGCAGTGAAGGTCACGAGCAGTACTTC. Amino acids: CASSEGHEQYF.

A note on this clone: Other nucleotide sequences in the sample specify the same CDR3. This chain uses TRBV2 with TRBJ1-3; D gene unclear. This CDR3 comprises 12 residues. V lost 4 bases to trimming and J lost 3 bases, with 4 bases between them. Germline V gene lookup returns CDR1 SNHLY and CDR2 FYNNEI. CDR3 nucleotides: TGTGCCAGCAGTGTAGGTGGAAACACCATATATTTT. It encodes CASSVGGNTIYF. The entire variable domain, with the rest obtained from reference TRBV2 and TRBJ1-3, is as follows: EPEVTQTPSHQVTQMGQEVILRCVPISNHLYFYWYRQILGQKVEFLVSFYNNEISEKSEIFDDQFSVERPDGSNFTLKIRSTKLEDSAMYFCASSVGGNTIYFGEGSWLTVV.

Worth noting for this clone: The sample holds other DNA sequences that translate to the same CDR3. The CDR3 DNA sequence: TGTGCCAGCTCACCACCGTCGAGCTCCTACAATGAGCAGTTCTTC. It specifies CASSPPSSSYNEQFF. This chain uses TRBV18 with TRBJ2-1; D is unresolved. Looked up from germline, CDR1 is KGHSH and CDR2 is LQKENI. V was cut by 0 bases and J by 0 bases, with 6 bases left in between. This CDR3 has 15 amino acids.

The chain couples TRBV15 to TRBJ1-2; 8 nucleotides match TRBD1. V was pared by 0 bases and J by 6 bases, with 15 bases of the junction left unmatched. Germline V lookup: CDR1 LNHNV, CDR2 YYDKDF (reference sequence). This CDR3 region has 18 residues. The CDR3 here is CATSRESGTGPSRDGYTF. The CDR3 nucleotides read TGTGCCACCAGCAGAGAGAGCGGGACAGGACCGTCCCGGGATGGCTACACCTTC.

The gene calls are TRBV5-4 and TRBJ2-5; 8 positions agree with TRBD1. With 4 bases clipped from V and 2 bases from J, the junction kept 7 bases outside the gene matches. CDR1 and CDR2 (germline): SGHNT, YYREEE (reference sequence). The CDR3 sequence is 15 residues long. The CDR3 loop reads CASSPQQGVQETQYF. DNA of the CDR3: TGTGCCAGCAGCCCCCAACAGGGGGTACAAGAGACCCAGTACTTC.

The V gene is TRBV6-5, the J gene TRBJ1-4; 10 nucleotides agree with TRBD1. CDR1 MNHEY and CDR2 SVGAGI come from the germline V gene. There are 14 residues in the CDR3. Trimming removed 5 bases from V and 12 bases from J; junction bases left unmatched: 9. The CDR3 sequence: CASSLRQGAVELFF. CDR3 DNA sequence: TGTGCCAGCAGTCTAAGACAGGGGGCGGTCGAACTGTTTTTT.

V and J are TRBV5-1 and TRBJ2-5, with TRBD2 identical over 9 bases. The ends lost 1 base at V and 5 bases at J; junction bases unmatched: 12. This CDR3 region has 17 residues. Germline CDR1 SGHRS, CDR2 YFSETQ. CDR3 in amino acids: CASSLTSEREVVETQYF. DNA of the CDR3: TGCGCCAGCAGCTTGACTAGCGAGCGGGAGGTTGTGGAGACCCAGTACTTC.

The chain combines TRBV5-8 with TRBJ2-1; no clear D gene. The CDR3 runs to 12 residues. CDR1 is SGHTS, CDR2 YDEGEE, per germline. Deletions cut 4 bases from V and 3 bases from J, with 5 bases between. The CDR3 bases are TGTGCCAGCAGCCCTATCTACAATGAGCAGTTCTTC. Its protein product is CASSPIYNEQFF.

This clone was detected a few times. V and J are TRBV11-2 and TRBJ1-6; tentatively, D is TRBD1 (5 bases). This CDR3 comprises 15 residues. V lost 4 bases and J 13 bases, leaving 20 bases between the germline ends. CDR1 and CDR2 from the germline V gene are SGHAT and FQNNGV. CDR3 amino acids: CASSSVSGTLEPLHF. DNA of the CDR3: TGTGCCAGCAGCTCGGTCTCCGGGACCCTGGAGCCCCTCCACTTT.

V usage is TRBV7-2 and J usage is TRBJ2-7, with 9 bases identical to TRBD1. From germline, CDR1 is SGHTA and CDR2 FQGNSA. Trimming removed 8 bases from V and 5 bases from J; junction bases left unmatched: 10. This CDR3 contains 14 residues. The CDR3 reads CASGTGTGIDEQYF. In DNA form, the CDR3 reads TGTGCCAGCGGAACCGGGACAGGGATCGACGAGCAGTACTTC.

This chain uses TRBV7-9 with TRBJ1-2; D call uncertain. This CDR3 is 13 amino acids long. The germline V gene has CDR1 SEHNR and CDR2 FQNEAQ (reference sequence). Trimming shortened V by 2 bases and J by 4 bases, and 8 bases separated the two germline ends. DNA for the CDR3: TGTGCCAGCAGCTTAACTGAGGGCTATGGCTACACCTTC. Protein sequence: CASSLTEGYGYTF.

This rearrangement joins TRBV30 to TRBJ2-5; D may be TRBD1 (6 bases). The J call may be faulty, since TRBJ2-7 better matches the DNA end. CDR1 GTSNPN and CDR2 SVGIG come from the germline V gene (reference sequence). The CDR3 has 14 residues. The CDR3 sequence: CAWSTGTPSYEQYF. CDR3 in DNA: TGTGCCTGGAGTACTGGGACACCCTCTTACGAGCAGTACTTC.

This clone showed up just once. This chain connects TRBV10-3 to TRBJ2-7; 7 positions match TRBD2. Germline V gives CDR1 ENHRY, CDR2 SYGVKD. The CDR3 loop spans 14 amino acids. Trimming at V came to 11 bases and at J to 1 base, leaving 11 bases not matched to a gene. The CDR3 nucleotides are TGTGCCTTATCCCGGGGAGGGAAATCCTACGAGCAGTACTTC. As protein: CALSRGGKSYEQYF.

The chain has TRBV28 and TRBJ1-2; D unclear. The CDR3 loop spans 13 amino acids. Trimming took off 2 bases at V and 8 bases at J, with 12 bases between the two ends. Germline V gene sequence: CDR1 MDHEN, CDR2 SYDVKM. CDR3 DNA: TGTGCCAGCAGTTTAAGGCGACACTCAGGCTACACCTTC. It encodes CASSLRRHSGYTF.

J is TRBJ2-7 and V is TRBV11-2, with D possibly matching TRBD1 (5 bases). This CDR3 has 15 amino acids. CDR1 is SGHAT and CDR2 is FQNNGV in the germline V gene. The V end was cut by 1 base, the J end by 4 bases, with 14 bases between. DNA of the CDR3: TGTGCCAGCAGCTTAGTTGGGGCCCTCGTTTACGAGCAGTACTTC. Its protein product is CASSLVGALVYEQYF.